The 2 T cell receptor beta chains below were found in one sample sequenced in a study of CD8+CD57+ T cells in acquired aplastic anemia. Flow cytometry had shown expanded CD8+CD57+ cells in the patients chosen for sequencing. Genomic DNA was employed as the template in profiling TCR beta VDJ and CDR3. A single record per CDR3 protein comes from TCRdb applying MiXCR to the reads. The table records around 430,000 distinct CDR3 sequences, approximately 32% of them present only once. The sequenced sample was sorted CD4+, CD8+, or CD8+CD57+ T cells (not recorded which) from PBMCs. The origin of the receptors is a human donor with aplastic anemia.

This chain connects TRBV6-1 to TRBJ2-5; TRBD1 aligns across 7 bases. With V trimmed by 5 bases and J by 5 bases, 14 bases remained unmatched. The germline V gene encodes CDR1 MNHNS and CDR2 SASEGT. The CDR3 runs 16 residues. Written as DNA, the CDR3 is TGTGCCAGCAGTACAGCGTACAGGGGTGGGTGGGAGACCCAGTACTTC. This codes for CASSTAYRGGWETQYF.

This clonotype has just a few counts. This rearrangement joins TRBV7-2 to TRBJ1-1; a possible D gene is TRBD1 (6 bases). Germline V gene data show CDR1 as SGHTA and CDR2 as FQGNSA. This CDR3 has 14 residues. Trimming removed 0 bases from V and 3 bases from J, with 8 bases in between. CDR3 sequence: CASSLAQGYTEAFF. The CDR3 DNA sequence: TGTGCCAGCAGCTTAGCACAGGGTTACACTGAAGCTTTCTTT.